The clone carrying this TCR beta chain was seen only a few times. Its specificity is unknown. The missing conserved phenylalanine or tryptophan at the end of this CDR3 makes a read error likely. Reverse transcription of 450 to 500 ng total RNA with a constant-region primer produced TCR beta cDNA. A slightly modified ARM-PCR protocol with three nested multiplex PCR rounds produced these TCR beta libraries. TRBV1-TRBV30 forward primers paired with a C-beta reverse primer were used in the first two PCR rounds, which ran approximately 10 cycles each. One entry per CDR3 protein results from TCRdb running MiXCR on the multiplex PCR reads. This sample carries 100,000 or so distinct CDR3 sequences, about 63% of them seen once, and the ten largest clones take 12%. The sample belongs to a study of tumor-infiltrating lymphocytes in primary liver carcinoma. Overall study findings and caveats: Tumor-adjacent and tumor-blood pairs overlapped less than tumor region pairs did.

Germline V gives CDR1 SGHRS, CDR2 YFSETQ. The CDR3 covers 15 residues. The J segment lost 5 bases and the V segment lost 4 bases, leaving 6 bases of the junction unmatched. Bulk tissue was left unsorted, and RNA and DNA were co-extracted from about 20-30 mg of it. The genes are TRBV5-1 and TRBJ2-5, with 12 bases identical to TRBD1. This TCR derives from a woman aged 55 to 70 with primary liver carcinoma and hepatitis B virus infection. Specimen: liver tumor tissue from sampling region 2. Subset: tumor region T2, inferior pole. This CDR3 is CASSTGTGGAETQYL. DNA for the CDR3: TGCGCCAGCAGCACCGGGACAGGGGGCGCGGAGACCCAGTACCTC.